This T cell receptor beta chain appears in the sequencing data of a study of tumor-infiltrating lymphocytes in oesophageal squamous cell carcinoma. Deletions cut 8 bases from V and 9 bases from J, with 12 bases between. Germline V lookup: CDR1 MNHNS, CDR2 SASEGT. The CDR3 covers 11 residues. TCRdb reanalysed the PCR reads using MiXCR and keeps one entry per CDR3 protein. The table includes 12,000 or so distinct CDR3 sequences, about 57% detected once. This clonotype originated in a female donor with esophageal squamous cell carcinoma. The genes are TRBV6-1 and TRBJ2-3, with D tentatively TRBD1 or TRBD2 (6 bases each). Sequenced material: esophageal tumor tissue. DNA of the CDR3: TGTGCCAGCTCTTCGGGGGCAACGCAGTATTTT. The encoded protein is CASSSGATQYF.